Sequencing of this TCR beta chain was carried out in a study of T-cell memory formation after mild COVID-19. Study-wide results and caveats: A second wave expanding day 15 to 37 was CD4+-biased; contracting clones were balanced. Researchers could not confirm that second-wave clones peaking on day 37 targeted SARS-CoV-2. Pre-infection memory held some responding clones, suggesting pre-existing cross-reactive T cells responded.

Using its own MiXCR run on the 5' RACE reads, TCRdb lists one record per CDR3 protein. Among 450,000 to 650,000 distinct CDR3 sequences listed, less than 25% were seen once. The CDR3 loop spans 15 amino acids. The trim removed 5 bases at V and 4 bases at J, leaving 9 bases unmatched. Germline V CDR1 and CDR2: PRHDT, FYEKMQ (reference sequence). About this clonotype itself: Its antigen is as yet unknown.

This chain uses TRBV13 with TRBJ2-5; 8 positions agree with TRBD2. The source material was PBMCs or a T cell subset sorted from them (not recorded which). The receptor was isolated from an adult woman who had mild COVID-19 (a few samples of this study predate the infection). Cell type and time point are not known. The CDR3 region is CASSLRTSHRETQYF. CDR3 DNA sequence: TGTGCCAGCAGCCTCAGGACTAGCCATCGAGAGACCCAGTACTTC.